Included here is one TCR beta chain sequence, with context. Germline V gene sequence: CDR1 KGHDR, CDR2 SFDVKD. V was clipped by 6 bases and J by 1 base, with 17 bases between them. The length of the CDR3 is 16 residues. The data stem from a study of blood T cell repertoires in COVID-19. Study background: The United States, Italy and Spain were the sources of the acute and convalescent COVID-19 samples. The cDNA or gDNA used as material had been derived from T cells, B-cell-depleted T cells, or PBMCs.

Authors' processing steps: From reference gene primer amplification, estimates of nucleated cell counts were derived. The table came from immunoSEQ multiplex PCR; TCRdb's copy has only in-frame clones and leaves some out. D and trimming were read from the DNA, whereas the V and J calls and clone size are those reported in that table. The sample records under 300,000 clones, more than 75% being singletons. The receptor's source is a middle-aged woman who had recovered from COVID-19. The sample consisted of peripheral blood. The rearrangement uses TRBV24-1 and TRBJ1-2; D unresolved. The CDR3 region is CATSPRQFSVNYGYTF. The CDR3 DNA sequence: TGTGCCACCAGTCCGCGGCAGTTCTCCGTTAACTATGGCTACACCTTC.